This paragraph reports one T cell receptor beta chain. Its antigen is unknown. At one boundary the junction diverges from the germline segment, which might be a read error. Additional DNA sequences in this sample encode the identical CDR3. Buffy coats from healthy blood donors served as controls. This was a survey-level run. Sequenced by immunoSEQ multiplex PCR; TCRdb stores in-frame clones only, minus some. The sample includes 30,000 to 35,000 clones, 70% to 90% of them seen just once. The sample belongs to a study of STAT5B mutations in CD4+ large granular lymphocyte leukemia. Study-wide findings and caveats: Compared with healthy controls (2/35), patient top clones favored TRBV06 (8/27).

The CDR3 length is 14 residues. The germline V gene has CDR1 SGHTA and CDR2 FQGNSA. V is TRBV7-2 and J is TRBJ1-2; possibly TRBD1 for D (5 bases). The TCR comes from a human donor in good health. The material sequenced was CD4+ T cells from blood buffy coats. CDR3 DNA sequence: TGTGCCAGCAGTTTAGGCACGGGGGGCTATGGCTACACCTTC. Its protein is CASSLGTGGYGYTF.